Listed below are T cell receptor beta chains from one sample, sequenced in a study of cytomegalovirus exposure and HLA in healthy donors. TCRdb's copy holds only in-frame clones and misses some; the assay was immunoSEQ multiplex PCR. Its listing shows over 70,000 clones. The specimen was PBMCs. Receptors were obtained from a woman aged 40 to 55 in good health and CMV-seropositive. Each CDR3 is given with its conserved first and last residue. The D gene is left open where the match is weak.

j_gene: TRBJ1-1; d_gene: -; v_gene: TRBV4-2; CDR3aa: CASSQWGDTEAFF; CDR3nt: TGTGCCAGCAGCCAGTGGGGGGACACTGAAGCTTTCTTT
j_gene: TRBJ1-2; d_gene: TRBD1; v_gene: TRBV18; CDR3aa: CASSPSRTGAAYGYTF; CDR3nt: TGTGCCAGCTCACCATCGAGGACAGGGGCTGCCTATGGCTACACCTTC
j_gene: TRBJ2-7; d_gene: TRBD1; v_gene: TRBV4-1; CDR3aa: CASSRGQGNEQYF; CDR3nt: TGCGCCAGCAGCCGAGGACAGGGAAATGAGCAGTACTTC
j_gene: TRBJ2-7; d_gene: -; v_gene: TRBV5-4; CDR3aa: CASSVPLQGRNYEQYF; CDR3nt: TGTGCCAGCAGCGTACCCTTACAGGGAAGAAACTACGAGCAGTACTTC
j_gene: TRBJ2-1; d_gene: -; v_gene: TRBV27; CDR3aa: CASYRGAGWDEQFF; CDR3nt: TGTGCCAGCTACCGGGGGGCGGGGTGGGATGAGCAGTTCTTC
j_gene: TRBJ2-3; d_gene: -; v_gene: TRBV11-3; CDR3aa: CASSSLKRDTQYF; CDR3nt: TGTGCCAGCAGCTCACTAAAGCGAGATACGCAGTATTTT
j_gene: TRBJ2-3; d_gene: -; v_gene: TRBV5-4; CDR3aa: CASSLISVADTQYF; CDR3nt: TGTGCCAGCAGCTTGATTTCGGTTGCAGATACGCAGTATTTT
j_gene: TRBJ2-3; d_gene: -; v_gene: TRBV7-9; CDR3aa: CASSPPDSNTDTQYF; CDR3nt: TGTGCCAGCAGCCCGCCGGACAGCAACACAGATACGCAGTATTTT
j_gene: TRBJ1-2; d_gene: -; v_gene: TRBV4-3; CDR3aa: CASSQDLGGNYGYTF; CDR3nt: TGCGCCAGCAGCCAAGATCTAGGGGGAAACTATGGCTACACCTTC
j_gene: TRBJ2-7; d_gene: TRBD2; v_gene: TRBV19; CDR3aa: CASGLAGVLYEQYF; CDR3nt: TGTGCCAGTGGGCTAGCGGGAGTTCTGTACGAGCAGTACTTC
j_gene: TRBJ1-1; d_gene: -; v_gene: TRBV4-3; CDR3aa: CASSQVHGAGVGAKGEAFF; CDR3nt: TGCGCCAGCAGCCAAGTCCATGGGGCGGGAGTAGGGGCAAAGGGTGAAGCTTTCTTT
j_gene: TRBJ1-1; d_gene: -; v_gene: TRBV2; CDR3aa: CASTKIQSRVVTAFF; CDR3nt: TGTGCCAGTACCAAAATCCAGAGCAGGGTCGTAACGGCTTTCTTT
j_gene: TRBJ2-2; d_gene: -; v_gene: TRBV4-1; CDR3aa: CASSQPPRSANTGELFF; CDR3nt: TGCGCCAGCAGCCAACCACCCCGATCGGCGAACACCGGGGAGCTGTTTTTT
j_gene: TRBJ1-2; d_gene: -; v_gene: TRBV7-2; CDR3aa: CASRLAGAGGYTF; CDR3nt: TGTGCCAGCAGGCTGGCGGGGGCTGGAGGCTACACCTTC
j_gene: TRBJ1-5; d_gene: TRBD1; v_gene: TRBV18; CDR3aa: CASSPLGQGTQPQHF; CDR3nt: TGTGCCAGCTCACCTTTGGGACAGGGCACTCAGCCCCAGCATTTT
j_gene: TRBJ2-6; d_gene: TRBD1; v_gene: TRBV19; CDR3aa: CASNTDREFPGANVLTF; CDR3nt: TGTGCCAGCAACACAGACAGGGAATTCCCTGGGGCCAACGTCCTGACTTTC
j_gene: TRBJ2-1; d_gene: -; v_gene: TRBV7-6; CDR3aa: CASSYPWAVSYNEQFF; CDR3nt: TGTGCCAGCAGCTACCCCTGGGCCGTATCCTACAATGAGCAGTTCTTC
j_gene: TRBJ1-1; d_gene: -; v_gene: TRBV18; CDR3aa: CASPLTDRSNTEAFF; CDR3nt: TGTGCCAGCCCCCTTACTGACAGGTCGAACACTGAAGCTTTCTTT
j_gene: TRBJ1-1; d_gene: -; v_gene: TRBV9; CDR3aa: CASSVESRGTSEAFF; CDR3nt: TGTGCCAGCAGCGTAGAATCCAGGGGTACTAGTGAAGCTTTCTTT
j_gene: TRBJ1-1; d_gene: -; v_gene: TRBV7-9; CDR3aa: CASSPTVNTEAFF; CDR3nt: TGTGCCAGCAGCCCGACAGTAAACACTGAAGCTTTCTTT
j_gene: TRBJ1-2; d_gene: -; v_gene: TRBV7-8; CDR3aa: CASSLEPRRTYGYTF; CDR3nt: TGTGCCAGCAGCTTAGAGCCCCGGAGGACCTATGGCTACACCTTC
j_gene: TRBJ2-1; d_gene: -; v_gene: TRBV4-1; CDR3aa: CASSHLAGSYNEQFF; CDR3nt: TGCGCCAGCAGCCACCTCGCGGGTTCCTACAATGAGCAGTTCTTC
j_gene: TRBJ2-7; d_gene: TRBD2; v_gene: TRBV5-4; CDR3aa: CASSLVGGGPSYEQYF; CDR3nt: TGTGCCAGCAGCTTGGTGGGCGGGGGGCCCTCCTACGAGCAGTACTTC